This TCR beta chain was sequenced during a study of T cell responses to AZD1222 COVID-19 vaccine. Study-level findings and limits: Donors skewed white British and female; clonal diversity was possibly underestimated.

Germline CDR1 reads SGDLS; CDR2 reads YYNGEE. Trimming removed 0 bases from V and 0 bases from J, with 13 bases in between. This CDR3 has 16 residues. This clone was picked up a small number of times. What it recognizes is unknown. The assay was immunoSEQ multiplex PCR, and TCRdb's table has in-frame clones only and misses some. The data hold about 110,000 clones, with 65% to 85% observed a single time. The receptor's source is an adult in good health. Source: peripheral blood, taken on day 0 of AZD1222 vaccination. The chain uses TRBV9 and TRBJ2-7; D is possibly TRBD1 (5 bases). The CDR3 sequence is CASSVDSDTSSYEQYF. The CDR3 nucleotides read TGTGCCAGCAGCGTAGATTCGGACACCAGCTCCTACGAGCAGTACTTC.